This TCR beta chain is from a study of cytomegalovirus exposure and HLA in healthy donors. With V trimmed by 2 bases and J by 1 base, 5 bases remained unmatched. Germline CDR1 and CDR2: SGHDT and YYEEEE. This CDR3 contains 15 residues. 60 Vbeta and 13 Jbeta primers were used in PCR. The method was immunoSEQ multiplex PCR; TCRdb's version includes in-frame clones alone and lacks a portion of them. The table shows about 130,000 clones, with 80% occurring only once. The chain joins TRBV5-6 to TRBJ2-7; 8 nucleotides align to TRBD2. The source material was PBMCs. The TCR sequence derives from a male donor in good health and CMV-seronegative. The CDR3 loop reads CASSFYSGSSYEQYF. Here the CDR3 DNA reads TGTGCCAGCAGCTTTTACAGCGGGAGTTCCTACGAGCAGTACTTC.